This T cell receptor (beta chain) was identified during a study of beta chain features in type 1 diabetes. General study findings and limits: Across all four CD4+ subsets, people with type 1 diabetes showed modestly shorter TCRB CDR3s.

Expressed TCRB transcripts were sequenced, since all the RNA that had been isolated was reverse transcribed. Sequencing was performed with immunoSEQ multiplex PCR; in TCRdb, only in-frame clones are kept and a portion is missing. Altogether approximately 360,000 clones are present, 10% to 15% being singletons, with the ten largest covering 0.0095% to 0.011%. In this sample, this clone turned up a few times. The target antigen is unknown. Germline CDR1 reads SGHAT; CDR2 reads FQNNGV. The CDR3 has 16 amino acids. Trimming cost V 4 bases and J 3 bases, with 19 bases left between them. This chain uses TRBV11-2 with TRBJ2-7, with D possibly TRBD1 on 5 matching bases. Sequences were obtained from naive CD4+ T cells from blood. The TCR was taken from a woman aged 18 to 35 with type 1 diabetes. Written as DNA, the CDR3 is TGTGCCAGCAGCTATCCCGGAACAACAGGAATCTACGAGCAGTACTTC. It codes for CASSYPGTTGIYEQYF. The whole variable domain, remainder taken from reference TRBV11-2 and TRBJ2-7, is EAGVAQSPRYKIIEKRQSVAFWCNPISGHATLYWYQQILGQGPKLLIQFQNNGVVDDSQLPKDRFSAERLKGVDSTLKIQPAKLEDSAVYLCASSYPGTTGIYEQYFGPGTRLTVT.